This TCR beta chain originates from a study of post-analysis software for immune sequencing data. Broader study findings: Relative to controls, patients had 5 or 6 TRBV segments at higher frequency, with TRBV5-6, TRBV5-1 and TRBV20-1 among these.

In regard to this clonotype: Its antigen is unknown. The germline gene is not matched at one end of the junction; a read error may be the cause.

Included in the TCR beta cDNA libraries were unique molecular identifiers. MiXCR was run by TCRdb on the PCR reads, yielding one entry per CDR3 protein. This sample has hundreds of thousands of distinct CDR3 sequences, with roughly 29% found just once. Germline CDR1 and CDR2: SGHVS and FNYEAQ. The CDR3 totals 17 residues. The chain carries TRBV7-6 and TRBJ1-3, with D perhaps matching TRBD1 (5 bases). The receptor comes from a girl aged 5-17 years with multiple sclerosis. Sequenced input: blood. CDR3 region: CASSLALGGTSGNTIYF. The DNA of the CDR3 is TGCGCCAGCAGCTTAGCTCTGGGGGGAACCTCTGGAAACACCATATATTTT.